What follows are 17 T cell receptor beta chains derived from one specimen sequenced in a study of shared T cell receptors in the human thymus (dated by TCRdb to 2020 to 2022). Library preparation used the immunoSEQ multiplex PCR assay. Drawn from immuneACCESS, this table holds only the in-frame rearrangements with V and J called that TCRdb kept. Clones are partly lost; checked studies trace under half to an unresolved V gene and leave the rest unexplained. This sample holds roughly 560,000 clones; approximately 78% were observed only once. About 0.014% of the sample goes to the ten largest clones. In addition, the sample was reused for a study of human thymus T cells.

Sequencing used thymocytes. All receptors derive from a boy less than two years old with a congenital heart defect. Donor details come from another sample of the same person, matched by shared clones.

This clone was observed a few times. The chain couples TRBV10-1 to TRBJ2-7; possible D gene TRBD2, 6 bases. V was cut by 8 bases and J by 5 bases, with 13 bases left in between. The CDR3 length is 12 residues. Germline V lookup: CDR1 WNHNN, CDR2 SYGVQD (reference sequence). The CDR3 coding sequence is TGCGCCAGCCCCTTAGGCGGGAACGAGCAGTACTTC. Protein product: CASPLGGNEQYF.

The chain recombines TRBV4-1 with TRBJ2-2; D might be TRBD2 (6 bases). V lost 3 bases to trimming and J lost 5 bases, with 7 bases between them. The CDR3 spans 13 residues. The germline V gene encodes CDR1 MGHRA and CDR2 YSYEKL. The CDR3 bases are TGCGCCAGCAGCCAGGGGGGTACCGGGGAGCTGTTTTTT. Translating gives CASSQGGTGELFF.

The chain links TRBV4-1 to TRBJ2-1; 8 nucleotides agree with TRBD2. The trim removed 0 bases at V and 2 bases at J, leaving 12 bases unmatched. The CDR3 has 19 amino acids. In germline, CDR1 is MGHRA, CDR2 YSYEKL. As DNA, the CDR3 is TGCGCCAGCAGCCAAGATCCCCATGCTAGCGGGTTCACCTACAATGAGCAGTTCTTC. Protein sequence: CASSQDPHASGFTYNEQFF.

Only a few counts were recorded for this clone. V gene TRBV7-6 combines with J gene TRBJ1-1; 7 positions match TRBD1. V trimming: 5 bases; J trimming: 3 bases; junction bases outside the gene matches: 12. Germline loops: CDR1 SGHVS, CDR2 FNYEAQ. The CDR3 sequence is 16 residues long. The CDR3 here is CASSLPSGGMDTEAFF. As DNA, the CDR3 is TGTGCCAGCAGCCTACCTTCAGGGGGGATGGACACTGAAGCTTTCTTT.

J is TRBJ1-5 and V is TRBV7-2, with D perhaps matching TRBD1 (5 bases). Trimming removed 5 bases at V and 3 bases at J, with 14 bases between. Germline CDR1 and CDR2: SGHTA and FQGNSA. There are 15 residues in the CDR3. CDR3 sequence reads: CASSLEAGHNQPQHF. As DNA, the CDR3 is TGTGCCAGCAGCCTAGAGGCAGGGCACAATCAGCCCCAGCATTTT.

Points on this clone: Other DNA sequences from this sample encode an identical CDR3 as well. V and J are TRBV2 and TRBJ2-7; D is possibly TRBD2 (6 bases). The V and J ends lost 2 bases and 6 bases respectively, with 8 bases between them. Per the germline V gene, CDR1 is SNHLY and CDR2 is FYNNEI. This CDR3 comprises 12 residues. CDR3 protein: CASSERRGEQYF. CDR3 nucleotides: TGTGCCAGCAGTGAAAGGAGGGGCGAGCAGTACTTC.

CDR3 in amino acids: CASGVSSGRGNEQFF. CDR3 nucleotide sequence: TGTGCTAGTGGGGTCAGTAGCGGGAGGGGAAATGAGCAGTTCTTC. V is TRBV12-5 and J is TRBJ2-1; 11 nucleotides match TRBD2. The CDR3 extends over 15 amino acids. Trimming took 6 bases from V and 7 from J; bases not matched to a gene: 8. CDR1 LGHNT and CDR2 FRNRAP come from the germline V gene. The full variable domain, with the rest looked up from reference TRBV12-5 and TRBJ2-1, is DARVTQTPRHKVTEMGQEVTMRCQPILGHNTVFWYRQTMMQGLELLAYFRNRAPLDDSGMPKDRFSAEMPDATLATLKIQPSEPRDSAVYFCASGVSSGRGNEQFFGPGTRLTVL.

The rearrangement uses TRBV11-3 and TRBJ2-7; 8 bases are shared with TRBD2. The germline V gene has CDR1 SGHNT and CDR2 YENEEA. V lost 0 bases, J lost 3 bases, and 10 bases stayed unmatched. This CDR3 spans 17 amino acids. The CDR3 loop reads CASSLDLRSGSGYEQYF. The DNA of the CDR3 is TGTGCCAGCAGCTTAGATCTGAGGAGCGGGAGTGGCTACGAGCAGTACTTC.

The chain employs TRBV5-6 and TRBJ1-2, with D perhaps matching TRBD1 (6 bases). Between the trimmed V and J ends, which lost 0 bases and 0 bases, there was a span of 21 bases. Germline V gene data show CDR1 as SGHDT and CDR2 as YYEEEE. This CDR3 has 19 amino acids. CDR3 coding DNA: TGTGCCAGCAGCTTGGCCGGGCCGACAGGCTCCGGAGCTAACTATGGCTACACCTTC. Amino acid sequence: CASSLAGPTGSGANYGYTF. The full variable domain, completed using reference TRBV5-6 and TRBJ1-2, is DAGVTQSPTHLIKTRGQQVTLRCSPKSGHDTVSWYQQALGQGPQFIFQYYEEEERQRGNFPDRFSGHQFPNYSSELNVNALLLGDSALYLCASSLAGPTGSGANYGYTFGSGTRLTVV.

The chain couples TRBV7-3 to TRBJ2-3; D gene unclear. Germline V lookup: CDR1 SGHTA, CDR2 FQGTGA. Trimming took 5 bases from V and 0 from J, leaving 6 bases between them. The CDR3 consists of 13 residues. The CDR3 DNA is TGTGCCAGCAGCACATATAGCACAGATACGCAGTATTTT. Amino acid sequence: CASSTYSTDTQYF.

The chain combines TRBV5-1 with TRBJ1-2; unclear D gene. V lost 0 bases and J lost 4, with 13 bases in between. The germline V gene has CDR1 SGHRS and CDR2 YFSETQ. The CDR3 has 15 amino acids. The CDR3 loop is CASSLVGRMAYGYTF. CDR3 DNA: TGCGCCAGCAGCTTGGTTGGCAGGATGGCCTATGGCTACACCTTC. The whole variable domain, filled in from reference TRBV5-1 and TRBJ1-2, reads KAGVTQTPRYLIKTRGQQVTLSCSPISGHRSVSWYQQTPGQGLQFLFEYFSETQRNKGNFPGRFSGRQFSNSRSEMNVSTLELGDSALYLCASSLVGRMAYGYTFGSGTRLTVV.

The chain links TRBV7-8 to TRBJ2-3, with 13 bases fitting TRBD2. V lost 5 bases to trimming and J lost 3 bases; unmatched junction nucleotides: 5. Germline CDR1 and CDR2: SGHVS and FQNEAQ. This CDR3 region has 16 residues. CDR3: CASSPTSGRPTDTQYF. The DNA for the CDR3 is TGTGCCAGCAGCCCGACTAGCGGGAGGCCGACAGATACGCAGTATTTT.

CDR3 residues: CASSPSEGLMNAGELFF. CDR3 bases: TGCGCCAGCAGCCCCTCAGAGGGACTCATGAATGCCGGGGAGCTGTTTTTT. This chain joins TRBV4-3 and TRBJ2-2; D may be TRBD2 (6 bases). Per germline, CDR1 LGHNA and CDR2 YSLEER. CDR3 length equals 17 residues. Trimming stripped 4 bases from V and 6 bases from J, with 21 bases between.

This chain joins TRBV29-1 and TRBJ2-7, with 7 bases lining up with TRBD1. This CDR3 comprises 13 residues. J was trimmed by 5 bases and V by 7 bases; bases with no gene match: 11. CDR1 and CDR2 (germline): SQVTM, ANQGSEA. CDR3 nucleotides: TGCAGCGCCACGGACAGGCCGCGGGACGAGCAGTACTTC. Amino acid sequence: CSATDRPRDEQYF.

Here the CDR3 reads CASSLATGGLYEQYF. For the CDR3, the DNA is TGTGCCAGCAGCTTGGCGACAGGGGGCTTATACGAGCAGTACTTC. V usage is TRBV5-6 and J usage is TRBJ2-7; 10 bases map to TRBD1. Germline lookup yields CDR1 SGHDT and CDR2 YYEEEE. The CDR3 totals 15 residues. V trimming: 0 bases; J trimming: 4 bases; junction bases outside the gene matches: 4.

The V and J genes are TRBV5-6 and TRBJ2-1, with TRBD2 matching over 7 bases. The CDR3 contains 14 residues. Trimming at V came to 1 base and at J to 6 bases, leaving 4 bases not matched to a gene. Germline V gene lookup returns CDR1 SGHDT and CDR2 YYEEEE. DNA of the CDR3: TGTGCCAGCAGCTTGCGGGAGGAAGGCAATGAGCAGTTCTTC. Amino acid sequence: CASSLREEGNEQFF.

The chain employs TRBV6-5 and TRBJ2-3; the D gene is possibly TRBD2 (7 bases). With 8 bases removed from V and 3 bases from J, the gap between germline ends came to 12 bases. This CDR3 contains 13 residues. CDR1 is MNHEY, CDR2 SVGAGI, per germline. This chain's CDR3 is CASHRGGTDTQYF. CDR3 in DNA: TGTGCCAGCCATAGGGGGGGGACAGATACGCAGTATTTT.